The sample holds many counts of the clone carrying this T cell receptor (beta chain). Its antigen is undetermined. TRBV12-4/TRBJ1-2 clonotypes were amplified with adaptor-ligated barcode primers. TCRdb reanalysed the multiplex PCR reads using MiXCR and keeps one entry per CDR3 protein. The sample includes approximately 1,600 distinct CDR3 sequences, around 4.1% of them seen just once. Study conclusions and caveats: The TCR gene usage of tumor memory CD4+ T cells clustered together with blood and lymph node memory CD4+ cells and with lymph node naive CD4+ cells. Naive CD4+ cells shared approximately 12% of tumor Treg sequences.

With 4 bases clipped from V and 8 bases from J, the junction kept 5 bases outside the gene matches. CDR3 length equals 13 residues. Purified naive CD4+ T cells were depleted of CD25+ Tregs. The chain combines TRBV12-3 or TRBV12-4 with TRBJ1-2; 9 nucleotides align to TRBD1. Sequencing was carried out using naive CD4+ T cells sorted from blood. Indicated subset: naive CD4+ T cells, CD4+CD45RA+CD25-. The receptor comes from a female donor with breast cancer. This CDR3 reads CASSWGQGGGYTF. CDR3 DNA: TGTGCCAGCAGTTGGGGACAGGGTGGCGGCTACACCTTC.